The 26 T cell receptor beta chains reported below all come from one sample, sequenced in a study of T cell responses to AZD1222 COVID-19 vaccine. Clones were sequenced by immunoSEQ multiplex PCR, and TCRdb holds only the in-frame ones, with some missing. The sample includes 140,000 to 150,000 clones, roughly 92% of them seen just once. The source material was peripheral blood, sampled on day 0 of AZD1222 vaccination. These TCRs come from an adult in good health.

The chain combines TRBV6-2 or TRBV6-3 with TRBJ2-7, with a weak D call TRBD2 (5 bases). The CDR3 loop spans 14 amino acids. The germline CDR1 and CDR2 sequences are MNHEY and SVGEGT. V lost 3 bases to trimming and J lost 4 bases, with 13 bases between them. CDR3 nucleotide sequence: TGTGCCAGCAGTTATGCGGGTAGCGATTACGAGCAGTACTTC. The encoded protein is CASSYAGSDYEQYF.

The gene calls are TRBV18 and TRBJ2-3; perhaps TRBD1 as D (5 bases). With 6 bases removed from V and 2 bases from J, the gap between germline ends came to 12 bases. CDR1 and CDR2 from the germline V gene are KGHSH and LQKENI. The CDR3 is made up of 14 amino acids. The CDR3 here is CASSRQTDTDTQYF. CDR3 DNA sequence: TGTGCCAGCTCGCGACAGACCGACACAGATACGCAGTATTTT. The full variable domain, rest sourced from reference TRBV18 and TRBJ2-3, is NAGVMQNPRHLVRRRGQEARLRCSPMKGHSHVYWYRQLPEEGLKFMVYLQKENIIDESGMPKERFSAEFPKEGPSILRIQQVVRGDSAAYFCASSRQTDTDTQYFGPGTRLTVL.

The chain uses TRBV9 and TRBJ1-2; the D gene is possibly TRBD1 (5 bases). The germline V and J ends were trimmed by 0 bases and 4 bases, with 10 bases remaining between them. This CDR3 is built from 14 residues. Looked up from germline, CDR1 is SGDLS and CDR2 is YYNGEE. This chain's CDR3 is CASSVVGAGYGYTF. The CDR3 bases are TGTGCCAGCAGCGTAGTAGGGGCCGGCTATGGCTACACCTTC.

The chain combines TRBV5-4 with TRBJ2-5, with D possibly matching TRBD1 (6 bases). Germline CDR1 and CDR2: SGHNT and YYREEE (reference sequence). The CDR3 contains 14 residues. Trimming pared 4 bases from V and 5 bases from J, leaving 15 bases between. The CDR3 sequence is CASSGQYERETQYF. Here the CDR3 DNA reads TGTGCCAGCAGCGGACAGTACGAGAGGGAGACCCAGTACTTC.

The chain uses TRBV2 and TRBJ1-5; no clear D. Trimming pared 6 bases from V and 2 bases from J, leaving 14 bases between. CDR3 length: 15 amino acids. Germline CDR1 and CDR2: SNHLY and FYNNEI. CDR3 sequence (DNA): TGTGCCAGCAGGAAGGAGGGCGTAGGCAATCAGCCCCAGCATTTT. Translated: CASRKEGVGNQPQHF.

The chain is built from TRBV11-2 and TRBJ2-7; D is undetermined. Germline CDR1 is SGHAT and CDR2 is FQNNGV. CDR3 size: 13 residues. V dropped 3 bases and J dropped 1 base, with 7 bases sitting between them. CDR3 sequence: CASSLGGSYEQYF. For the CDR3, the DNA is TGTGCCAGCAGCTTGGGCGGTTCCTACGAGCAGTACTTC.

The rearrangement joins TRBV11-2 to TRBJ1-2; TRBD1 is a possible D gene (5 bases). The CDR3 runs to 15 residues. Germline lookup yields CDR1 SGHAT and CDR2 FQNNGV. Trimming pared 3 bases from V and 6 bases from J, leaving 17 bases between. CDR3 in amino acids: CASSFVPRAQDGYTF. CDR3 DNA sequence: TGTGCCAGCAGCTTTGTCCCCAGGGCTCAGGATGGCTACACCTTC.

The rearrangement joins TRBV24-1 to TRBJ2-1; no reliable D call. V dropped 2 bases and J dropped 2 bases, with 12 bases sitting between them. This CDR3 spans 16 amino acids. Germline V lookup: CDR1 KGHDR, CDR2 SFDVKD. The CDR3, as DNA: TGTGCCACCAGTGATTCCGGTGGACGAGCCTACAATGAGCAGTTCTTC. Translation: CATSDSGGRAYNEQFF.

The chain has TRBV7-2 and TRBJ2-2, with 7 positions matching TRBD2. The germline gives CDR1 SGHTA, CDR2 FQGNSA. The V and J ends lost 4 bases and 5 bases, in that order; junction bases with no gene match: 7. CDR3 length equals 15 residues. The CDR3 nucleotides are TGTGCCAGCAGCTCGACGGGAGGATATACCGGGGAGCTGTTTTTT. Amino acid sequence: CASSSTGGYTGELFF.

The chain has TRBV27 and TRBJ1-5; no firm D call. The CDR3 has 10 residues. CDR1 and CDR2 (germline): MNHEY, SMNVEV (reference sequence). The V and J ends lost 6 bases and 7 bases respectively, with 4 bases between them. The CDR3 nucleotides are TGTGCCAGCAGAGGCCAGCCCCAGCATTTT. As protein: CASRGQPQHF.

V is TRBV15 and J is TRBJ1-2; D is ambiguous. CDR3 length: 15 amino acids. V shed 0 bases and J shed 2 bases, with 10 bases lying between them. In germline, CDR1 is LNHNV, CDR2 YYDKDF (reference sequence). The CDR3 DNA is TGTGCCACCAGCAGAGATCTGGGTCTGAACTATGGCTACACCTTC. This sequence encodes CATSRDLGLNYGYTF.

The CDR3 loop reads CASSSSQNTGELFF. The CDR3 coding sequence is TGTGCCAGCAGTTCGTCACAGAACACCGGGGAGCTGTTTTTT. The V gene is TRBV6-5, the J gene TRBJ2-2, with D uncertain. Trimming left V 4 bases short and J 1 base short, with 7 bases between. Germline V lookup: CDR1 MNHEY, CDR2 SVGAGI. The CDR3 has 14 residues.

V is TRBV4-1 and J is TRBJ1-1, with D unclear. This CDR3 is built from 16 residues. The germline V and J ends were trimmed by 4 bases and 4 bases, with 19 bases remaining between them. The germline gives CDR1 MGHRA, CDR2 YSYEKL. This CDR3 is CASSRTPTPVGTEAFF. As DNA, the CDR3 is TGCGCCAGCAGCCGCACCCCAACTCCTGTAGGCACTGAAGCTTTCTTT.

This chain joins TRBV4-1 and TRBJ2-1, with TRBD2 matching 7 bases. J was trimmed by 7 bases and V by 1 base; bases with no gene match: 7. CDR1 and CDR2 from the germline V gene are MGHRA and YSYEKL. The CDR3 length is 15 residues. For the CDR3, the DNA is TGCGCCAGCAGCCAAGGGGAGGCCGGGGGGAATGAGCAGTTCTTC. Its protein is CASSQGEAGGNEQFF.

The chain combines TRBV12-3 or TRBV12-4 with TRBJ2-3; TRBD2 matches 8 bases. This CDR3 is built from 12 residues. V lost 6 bases, J lost 9 bases, and 5 bases stayed unmatched. CDR3 coding DNA: TGTGCCAGCAGCCTCAGCGGGAGCACGCAGTATTTT. Its translation: CASSLSGSTQYF.

The chain links TRBV5-1 to TRBJ2-7, with D perhaps TRBD2 (6 bases). The CDR3 runs to 16 residues. CDR1 and CDR2 (germline): SGHRS, YFSETQ. With 2 bases removed from V and 0 bases from J, the gap between germline ends came to 15 bases. The CDR3 coding sequence is TGCGCCAGCAGCTTAGGGTCGCGGGACGGCTCCTACGAGCAGTACTTC. It yields the protein CASSLGSRDGSYEQYF. The variable domain in full, with the rest retrieved from reference TRBV5-1 and TRBJ2-7, is KAGVTQTPRYLIKTRGQQVTLSCSPISGHRSVSWYQQTPGQGLQFLFEYFSETQRNKGNFPGRFSGRQFSNSRSEMNVSTLELGDSALYLCASSLGSRDGSYEQYFGPGTRLTVT.

The J gene is TRBJ2-7, the V gene TRBV5-4; D is unclear. The CDR3 has 13 residues. The germline gives CDR1 SGHNT, CDR2 YYREEE (reference sequence). V lost 4 bases to trimming and J lost 0 bases, with 8 bases between them. CDR3 DNA: TGTGCCAGCAGCGACGGCGGCTCCTACGAGCAGTACTTC. It translates to CASSDGGSYEQYF. Full variable domain (missing parts from reference TRBV5-4 and TRBJ2-7): ETGVTQSPTHLIKTRGQQVTLRCSSQSGHNTVSWYQQALGQGPQFIFQYYREEENGRGNFPPRFSGLQFPNYSSELNVNALELDDSALYLCASSDGGSYEQYFGPGTRLTVT.

The rearrangement links TRBV6-5 to TRBJ2-1; D is unresolved. CDR3 length: 11 amino acids. V lost 6 bases to trimming and J lost 5 bases, with 5 bases between them. The V gene's germline CDR1 is MNHEY and CDR2 SVGAGI. The CDR3 reads CASRWDNEQFF. CDR3 bases: TGTGCCAGCAGGTGGGACAATGAGCAGTTCTTC.

The chain couples TRBV5-1 to TRBJ1-3; possibly TRBD1 for D (5 bases). Germline V gene data show CDR1 as SGHRS and CDR2 as YFSETQ. The V gene lost 1 base and the J gene lost 4 bases, with 12 bases spanning the gap. This CDR3 comprises 15 residues. The chain's CDR3 is CASSLRGADGNTIYF. CDR3 coding DNA: TGCGCCAGCAGCTTGCGAGGGGCGGACGGAAACACCATATATTTT.

The chain has TRBV27 and TRBJ2-5; perhaps D is TRBD1 or TRBD2 (6 bases each). Germline values: CDR1 MNHEY, CDR2 SMNVEV (reference sequence). V gave up 3 bases and J gave up 4 bases, with 12 bases separating them. This CDR3 spans 14 amino acids. CDR3 region: CASSFGGLRETQYF. For the CDR3, the DNA is TGTGCCAGCAGTTTCGGGGGCTTACGAGAGACCCAGTACTTC.

The chain has TRBV30 and TRBJ2-2; 13 nucleotides match TRBD2. Unmatched junction bases numbered 7, after V lost 7 bases and J lost 5 bases. Germline CDR1 GTSNPN, CDR2 SVGIG (reference sequence). The CDR3 covers 15 residues. The CDR3 DNA sequence: TGTGCCTCTTCGGGACTAGCGGGACCAACCGGGGAGCTGTTTTTT. This codes for CASSGLAGPTGELFF.

A single count supports this clone. The genes are TRBV5-1 and TRBJ2-3; D is possibly TRBD2 (6 bases). V gave up 2 bases and J gave up 6 bases, with 16 bases separating them. Germline CDR1 SGHRS, CDR2 YFSETQ. The CDR3 is 15 amino acids. The CDR3: CASSFQLQGRDTQYF. Here the CDR3 DNA reads TGCGCCAGCAGCTTCCAATTACAAGGGAGGGATACGCAGTATTTT. Using reference TRBV5-1 and TRBJ2-3 for the parts outside the CDR3, the full variable domain is KAGVTQTPRYLIKTRGQQVTLSCSPISGHRSVSWYQQTPGQGLQFLFEYFSETQRNKGNFPGRFSGRQFSNSRSEMNVSTLELGDSALYLCASSFQLQGRDTQYFGPGTRLTVL.

The rearrangement links TRBV28 to TRBJ1-2; D not certain. The CDR3 length is 13 residues. Germline V gene lookup returns CDR1 MDHEN and CDR2 SYDVKM. Trimming shortened V by 4 bases and J by 4 bases, and 10 bases separated the two germline ends. The chain's CDR3 is CASSSGGFYGYTF. The CDR3 DNA reads as TGTGCCAGCAGTTCTGGAGGGTTCTATGGCTACACCTTC.

The chain recombines TRBV30 with TRBJ1-1, with D perhaps matching TRBD1 (6 bases). CDR1 and CDR2 from the germline V gene are GTSNPN and SVGIG (reference sequence). The CDR3 spans 12 residues. Trimming took off 3 bases at V and 1 base at J, with 6 bases between the two ends. CDR3 nucleotides: TGTGCCTGGAGGACAGGGAACACTGAAGCTTTCTTT. Its translation: CAWRTGNTEAFF.

The rearrangement links TRBV5-1 to TRBJ2-3; 9 bases line up with TRBD2. The trim removed 4 bases at V and 5 bases at J, leaving 5 bases unmatched. The CDR3 covers 14 residues. CDR1 is SGHRS, CDR2 YFSETQ, per germline. The CDR3 protein is CASSAGLARDTQYF. The CDR3 DNA follows: TGCGCCAGCAGCGCCGGACTAGCGAGAGATACGCAGTATTTT.

The V gene is TRBV6-5, the J gene TRBJ1-5, with a weak D call TRBD1 (6 bases). The CDR3 has 15 residues. The germline V and J ends were trimmed by 6 bases and 1 base, with 13 bases remaining between them. The germline gives CDR1 MNHEY, CDR2 SVGAGI. CDR3 protein: CASSRGGSSNQPQHF. In DNA, the CDR3 is TGTGCCAGCAGCCGAGGGGGGTCGAGCAATCAGCCCCAGCATTTT.